One and the same sample provided the 10 T cell receptor beta chains below, sequenced in a study of spatial heterogeneity in lung cancer. TCRdb recomputed calls from the 5' RACE reads with MiXCR, one row per CDR3 protein. This table holds more than 85,000 distinct CDR3 sequences, around 8.6% found once. The time point: sample taken at primary tumor resection. Whole RNA from tumor, nontumor lung or frozen PBMC was sequenced unsorted. The sample here was PBMCs, taken at surgery. The origin of the receptors is a male donor with early-stage non-small cell lung cancer.

This clonotype was observed a few times. The rearrangement links TRBV20-1 to TRBJ1-5, with TRBD1 matching 8 bases. There are 15 residues in the CDR3. Looked up from germline, CDR1 is DFQATT and CDR2 is SNEGSKA (reference sequence). V was pared by 3 bases and J by 4 bases, with 8 bases of the junction left unmatched. The CDR3 DNA follows: TGCAGTGCTAGTTTCGGACAGGGTCTAAATCAGCCCCAGCATTTT. Its translation is CSASFGQGLNQPQHF.

The chain recombines TRBV7-9 with TRBJ1-4; D unresolved. V was pared by 5 bases and J by 8 bases, with 9 bases between. Per the germline V gene, CDR1 is SEHNR and CDR2 is FQNEAQ (reference sequence). The CDR3 consists of 12 residues. The DNA for the CDR3 is TGTGCCAGCAGCCGTCCCTCCGAAAAACTGTTTTTT. This codes for CASSRPSEKLFF.

This clonotype was recorded many times. The V call is TRBV3-1, the J call TRBJ1-5; D perhaps matches TRBD1 (6 bases). Trimming removed 3 bases from V and 4 bases from J, with 19 bases in between. CDR1 is LGHDT, CDR2 YNNKEL, per germline (reference sequence). The CDR3 length is 17 residues. The CDR3 DNA reads TGTGCCAGCAGCCATGGTACAGGGTTCCAAGGGAATCAGCCCCAGCATTTT. Amino acid sequence: CASSHGTGFQGNQPQHF. The full variable domain, in which reference TRBV3-1 and TRBJ1-5 provide the parts outside the CDR3, is DTAVSQTPKYLVTQMGNDKSIKCEQNLGHDTMYWYKQDSKKFLKIMFSYNNKELIINETVPNRFSPKSPDKAHLNLHINSLELGDSAVYFCASSHGTGFQGNQPQHFGDGTRLSIL.

The J gene is TRBJ2-3, the V gene TRBV7-9, with 8 bases identical to TRBD2. The CDR3 contains 16 residues. Germline V CDR1 and CDR2: SEHNR, FQNEAQ (reference sequence). V shed 5 bases, J shed 4 bases, and the junction held 11 bases outside the gene matches. This CDR3 is CASSDGRAGVADTQYF. CDR3 bases: TGTGCCAGCAGCGATGGAAGAGCGGGGGTCGCAGATACGCAGTATTTT.

Ten or more counts support this clonotype. The rearrangement uses TRBV29-1 and TRBJ2-7; D may be TRBD2 (6 bases). Germline-derived CDR1 and CDR2 are SQVTM and ANQGSEA. The CDR3 is 14 amino acids. Between the trimmed V and J ends, which lost 6 bases and 4 bases, there was a span of 19 bases. As DNA, the CDR3 is TGCAGCGTAAAGGTCGGGAGAAGTTCGTACGAGCAGTACTTC. This gives the protein CSVKVGRSSYEQYF.

This clonotype was observed many times. The chain carries TRBV7-2 and TRBJ2-3, with 7 bases aligning to TRBD2. The CDR3 is 15 amino acids. Unmatched junction bases numbered 12, after V lost 7 bases and J lost 5 bases. Germline-derived CDR1 and CDR2 are SGHTA and FQGNSA. The CDR3 DNA follows: TGTGCCAGCAACGAACCACGGGGGGTTGGAGATACGCAGTATTTT. It specifies CASNEPRGVGDTQYF.

This clonotype was seen only a few times. This chain joins TRBV20-1 and TRBJ1-6; 10 bases match TRBD1. The germline V gene encodes CDR1 DFQATT and CDR2 SNEGSKA (reference sequence). V dropped 6 bases and J dropped 0; count of bases not matched to a gene: 8. CDR3 size: 17 residues. The CDR3 is CSAPSGQGISYNSPLHF. DNA of the CDR3: TGCAGTGCGCCATCGGGACAGGGGATCTCCTATAATTCACCCCTCCACTTT.

This clonotype was seen a few times. The gene calls are TRBV2 and TRBJ2-1, with a possible D match to TRBD2 (5 bases). Germline V gives CDR1 SNHLY, CDR2 FYNNEI. The CDR3 runs to 13 residues. Trimming took 6 bases from V and 13 from J, leaving 19 bases between them. CDR3 sequence (DNA): TGTGCCAGCAGCCCTGAAGGGAGATCCTTACAGTTCTTC. It specifies CASSPEGRSLQFF.

This clonotype was seen only a few times. The J gene is TRBJ2-7, the V gene TRBV28, with D possibly matching TRBD1 (5 bases). CDR1 and CDR2 (germline): MDHEN, SYDVKM. The CDR3 is 14 amino acids. The V and J ends lost 5 bases and 3 bases respectively, with 14 bases between them. The CDR3 DNA reads as TGTGCCAGCAGTCAAAGCACAGGTTTCTACGAGCAGTACTTC. Protein sequence: CASSQSTGFYEQYF. The variable domain in full, completed from reference TRBV28 and TRBJ2-7, reads DVKVTQSSRYLVKRTGEKVFLECVQDMDHENMFWYRQDPGLGLRLIYFSYDVKMKEKGDIPEGYSVSREKKERFSLILESASTNQTSMYLCASSQSTGFYEQYFGPGTRLTVT.

This clonotype was observed at least ten times. CDR3 coding DNA: TGTGCCAGCAGTCTGGGACGTAATCACTACTTC. It yields the protein CASSLGRNHYF. J is TRBJ2-5 and V is TRBV28; D is possibly TRBD1 or TRBD2 (5 bases each). The V gene's germline CDR1 is MDHEN and CDR2 SYDVKM. The ends were cut back, 5 bases at V and 14 bases at J, with 15 bases in the middle. The CDR3 is 11 amino acids.